This paragraph covers one TCR beta chain sequence. The study recruited people aged 18 to 89 years across around 24 US areas. Clinical histories supplied by participants themselves formed the basis of cohort assignment. TCRdb's table, derived via immunoSEQ multiplex PCR, lists solely in-frame clones and lacks some. The sample yields 200,000 or so clones, about four fifths seen once. The data belong to a study of blood T cell repertoires in COVID-19. Overall study: Sites in the United States, Italy and Spain provided acute and convalescent COVID-19 samples.

CDR3 length: 14 amino acids. The germline V and J ends were trimmed by 0 bases and 1 base, with 6 bases remaining between them. CDR1 is MNHEY, CDR2 SVGAGI, per germline. The chain uses TRBV6-5 and TRBJ2-5, with unresolved D. This sequence was found in a woman in her thirties or forties with acute COVID-19. Sample: PBMCs or T cells enriched from blood (not recorded which). The CDR3 DNA reads TGTGCCAGCAGTTACTCTGAACTCCAAGAGACCCAGTACTTC. Its protein is CASSYSELQETQYF.